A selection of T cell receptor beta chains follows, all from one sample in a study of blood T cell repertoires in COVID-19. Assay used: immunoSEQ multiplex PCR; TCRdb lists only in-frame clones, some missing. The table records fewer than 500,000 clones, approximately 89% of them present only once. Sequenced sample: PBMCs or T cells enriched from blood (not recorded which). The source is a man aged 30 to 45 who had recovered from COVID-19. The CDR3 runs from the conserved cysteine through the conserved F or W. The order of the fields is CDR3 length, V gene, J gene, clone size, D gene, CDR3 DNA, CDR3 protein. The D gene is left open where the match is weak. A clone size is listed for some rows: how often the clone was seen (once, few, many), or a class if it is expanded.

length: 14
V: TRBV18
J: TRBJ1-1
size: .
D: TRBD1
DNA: TGTGCCAGCTCAGCAAGGGGACAGCCCACTGAAGCTTTCTTT
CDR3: CASSARGQPTEAFF

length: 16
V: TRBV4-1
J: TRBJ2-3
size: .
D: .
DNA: TGCGCCAGCAGCGCACCCGGACACCCTAGCACAGATACGCAGTATTTT
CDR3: CASSAPGHPSTDTQYF

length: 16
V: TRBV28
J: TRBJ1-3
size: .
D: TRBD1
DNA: TGTGCCAGCAGTTTAGCGGACAGGGTAATCGGAAACACCATATATTTT
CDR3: CASSLADRVIGNTIYF

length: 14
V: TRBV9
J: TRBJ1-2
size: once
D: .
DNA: TGTGCCAGCAGCGTGCAGGGTAGCCTTCATGGCTACACCTTC
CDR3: CASSVQGSLHGYTF

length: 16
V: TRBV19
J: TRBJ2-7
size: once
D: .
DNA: TGTGCCAGTAGTATTTCCCACAGGGTGAACTCCTACGAGCAGTACTTC
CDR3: CASSISHRVNSYEQYF

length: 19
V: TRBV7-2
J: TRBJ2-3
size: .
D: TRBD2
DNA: TGTGCCAGCAGCTTAGCGATAACTGGCGGGGGGGCTATCACAGATACGCAGTATTTT
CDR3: CASSLAITGGGAITDTQYF

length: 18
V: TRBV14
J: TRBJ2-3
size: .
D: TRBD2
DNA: TGTGCCAGCAGCCAAACTAGCGGGGGACCCTGGGGCACAGATACGCAGTATTTT
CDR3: CASSQTSGGPWGTDTQYF

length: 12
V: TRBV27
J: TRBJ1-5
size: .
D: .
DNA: TGTGCCAGCAGCGAACTTAATCAGCCCCAGCATTTT
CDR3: CASSELNQPQHF

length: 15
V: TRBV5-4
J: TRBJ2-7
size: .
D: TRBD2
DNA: TGTGCCAGCAGCGTGGGAGGGACTAGCATCGGCGAGCAGTACTTC
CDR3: CASSVGGTSIGEQYF

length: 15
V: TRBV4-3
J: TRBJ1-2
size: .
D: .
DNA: TGCGCCAGCAGCCAAGGGGACACAGGAAACTATGGCTACACCTTC
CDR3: CASSQGDTGNYGYTF

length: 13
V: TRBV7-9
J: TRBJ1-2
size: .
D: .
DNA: TGTGCCAGCAGCTTACGTAGGGAGGATGGCTACACCTTC
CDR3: CASSLRREDGYTF

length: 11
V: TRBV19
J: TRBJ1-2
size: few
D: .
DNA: TGTGCCAGTGAAAGGCCGGGGGGCTACACCTTC
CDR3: CASERPGGYTF

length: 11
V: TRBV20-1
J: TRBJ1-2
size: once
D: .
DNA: TGCAGTGCCGGAACGGGTGCTGGCTACACCTTC
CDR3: CSAGTGAGYTF

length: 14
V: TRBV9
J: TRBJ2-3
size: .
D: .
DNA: TGTGCCAGCAGCGTAGGACAGGGCACAGATACGCAGTATTTT
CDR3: CASSVGQGTDTQYF

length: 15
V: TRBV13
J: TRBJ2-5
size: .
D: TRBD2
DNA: TGTGCCAGCAGCGCCACTAGCGGGGGGCAAGAGACCCAGTACTTC
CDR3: CASSATSGGQETQYF

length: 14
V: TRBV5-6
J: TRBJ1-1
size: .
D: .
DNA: TGTGCCAGCAGCTTGGTTCTGGCGGTGACTGAAGCTTTCTTT
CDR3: CASSLVLAVTEAFF

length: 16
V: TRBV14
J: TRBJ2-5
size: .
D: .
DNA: TGTGCCAGCAGCCAAGCCCGACAGAGCTTAGGAGAGACCCAGTACTTC
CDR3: CASSQARQSLGETQYF

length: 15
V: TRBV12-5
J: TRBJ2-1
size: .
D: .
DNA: TGTGCTAGTGGTTTGGGCCAGAATTATTACAATGAGCAGTTCTTC
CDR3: CASGLGQNYYNEQFF

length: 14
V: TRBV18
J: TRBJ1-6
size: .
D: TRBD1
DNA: TGTGCCAGCTCCGAACAGGGGGAAGGATCACCCCTCCACTTT
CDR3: CASSEQGEGSPLHF

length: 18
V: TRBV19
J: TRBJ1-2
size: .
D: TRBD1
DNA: TGTGCCAGTAGTCCACCGACGACAGGGGCTTTAGCTAACTATGGCTACACCTTC
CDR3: CASSPPTTGALANYGYTF

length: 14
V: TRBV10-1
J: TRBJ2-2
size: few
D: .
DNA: TGCGCCAGCAGTACAGGGGGGGACACCGGGGAGCTGTTTTTT
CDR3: CASSTGGDTGELFF